The source of this TCR beta chain is a study of identical twins. Via MiXCR, TCRdb re-called the 5' RACE reads, giving one row per CDR3 protein. Of over 600,000 distinct CDR3 sequences in the sample, about 20% were seen once. With respect to this clonotype: The target antigen is unknown.

From germline, CDR1 is SGHDT and CDR2 YYEEEE. V trimming: 4 bases; J trimming: 4 bases; junction bases outside the gene matches: 11. The CDR3 has 16 amino acids. Overall study results and limits: The authors noted that invariant MAIT and iNKT cells could partly confound zero-insertion analyses. Sequences that were out-of-frame, alpha and twin-shared displayed an excess of low generation probability. Modeled out-of-frame TCR alpha sharing in monozygotic twins fell below observed levels.

These data were also filed under a second study, of T cells expressing NK-cell markers. That work adds: In a handful of donors, dominant clonotypes made up roughly 28.3-65% of CD3+CD56-NKG2C+ cells.

The chain joins TRBV5-6 to TRBJ2-1; 7 bases agree with TRBD1. This TCR was sampled from a woman between 18 and 29 years old in good health. The sequencing sample was made of PBMCs. CDR3: CASSSMGTGAYNEQFF. Here the CDR3 DNA reads TGTGCCAGCAGCAGTATGGGAACAGGGGCTTACAATGAGCAGTTCTTC.